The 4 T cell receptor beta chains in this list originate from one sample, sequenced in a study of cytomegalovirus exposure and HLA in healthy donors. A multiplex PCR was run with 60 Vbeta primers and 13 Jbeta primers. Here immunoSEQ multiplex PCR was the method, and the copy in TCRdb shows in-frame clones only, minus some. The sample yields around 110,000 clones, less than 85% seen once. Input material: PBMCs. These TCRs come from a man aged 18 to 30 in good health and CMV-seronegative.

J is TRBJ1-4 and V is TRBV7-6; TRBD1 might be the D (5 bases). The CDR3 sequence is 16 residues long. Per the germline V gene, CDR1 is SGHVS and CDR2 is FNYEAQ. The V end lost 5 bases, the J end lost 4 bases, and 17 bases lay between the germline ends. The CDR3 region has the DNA TGTGCCAGCAGCGGCCTTCGGGCAGGGCTTAATGAAAAACTGTTTTTT. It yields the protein CASSGLRAGLNEKLFF.

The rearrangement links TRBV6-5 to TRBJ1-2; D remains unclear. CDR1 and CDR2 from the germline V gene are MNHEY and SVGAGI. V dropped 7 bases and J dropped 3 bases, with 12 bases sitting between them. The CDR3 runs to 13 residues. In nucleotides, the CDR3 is TGTGCCAGCACCCCTTCCGTCGACTATGGCTACACCTTC. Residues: CASTPSVDYGYTF.

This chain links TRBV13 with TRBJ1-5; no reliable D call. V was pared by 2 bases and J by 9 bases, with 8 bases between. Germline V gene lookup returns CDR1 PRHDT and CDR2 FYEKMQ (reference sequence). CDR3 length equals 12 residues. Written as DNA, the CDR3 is TGTGCCAGCAGCTTACGGGGAGGGCCCCAGCATTTT. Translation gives CASSLRGGPQHF.

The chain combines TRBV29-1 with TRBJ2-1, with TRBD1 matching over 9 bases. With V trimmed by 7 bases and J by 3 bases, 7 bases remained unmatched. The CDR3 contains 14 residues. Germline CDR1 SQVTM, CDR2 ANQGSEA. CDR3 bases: TGCAGCGCCGGGACAGGGTCTTACTACAATGAGCAGTTCTTC. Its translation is CSAGTGSYYNEQFF.